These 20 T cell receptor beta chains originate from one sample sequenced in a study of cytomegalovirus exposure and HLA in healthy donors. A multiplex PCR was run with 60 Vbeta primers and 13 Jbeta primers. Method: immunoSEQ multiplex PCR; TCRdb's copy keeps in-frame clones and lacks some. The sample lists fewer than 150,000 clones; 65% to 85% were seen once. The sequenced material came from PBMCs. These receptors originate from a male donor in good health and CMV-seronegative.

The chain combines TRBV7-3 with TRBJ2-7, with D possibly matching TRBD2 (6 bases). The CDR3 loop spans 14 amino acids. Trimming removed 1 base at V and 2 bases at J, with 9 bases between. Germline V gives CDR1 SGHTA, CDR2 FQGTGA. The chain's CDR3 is CASSLNGGTYEQYF. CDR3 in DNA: TGTGCCAGCAGCTTAAACGGGGGTACCTACGAGCAGTACTTC. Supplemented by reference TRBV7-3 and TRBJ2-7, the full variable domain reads GAGVSQTPSNKVTEKGKYVELRCDPISGHTALYWYRQSLGQGPEFLIYFQGTGAADDSGLPNDRFFAVRPEGSVSTLKIQRTERGDSAVYLCASSLNGGTYEQYFGPGTRLTVT.

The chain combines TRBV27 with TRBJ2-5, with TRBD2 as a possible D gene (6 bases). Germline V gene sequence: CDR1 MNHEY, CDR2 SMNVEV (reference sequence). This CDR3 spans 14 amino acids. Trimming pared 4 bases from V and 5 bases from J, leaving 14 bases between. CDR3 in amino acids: CASSSAGWLETQYF. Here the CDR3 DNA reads TGTGCCAGCAGTTCTGCGGGATGGCTTGAGACCCAGTACTTC.

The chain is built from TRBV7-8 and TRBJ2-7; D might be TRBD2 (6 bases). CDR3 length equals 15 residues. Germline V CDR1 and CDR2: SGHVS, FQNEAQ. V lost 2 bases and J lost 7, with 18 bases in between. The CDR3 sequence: CASSLRRVLAGEQYF. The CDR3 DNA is TGTGCCAGCAGCTTAAGGAGGGTTCTCGCCGGTGAGCAGTACTTC.

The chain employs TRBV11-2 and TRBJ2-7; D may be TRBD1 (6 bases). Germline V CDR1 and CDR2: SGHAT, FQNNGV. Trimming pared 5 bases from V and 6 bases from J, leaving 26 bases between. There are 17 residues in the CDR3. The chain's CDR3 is CASSQSPTGYASGEQYF. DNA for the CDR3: TGTGCCAGCAGCCAGAGTCCCACAGGGTATGCTTCGGGCGAGCAGTACTTC. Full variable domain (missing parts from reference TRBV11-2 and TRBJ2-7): EAGVAQSPRYKIIEKRQSVAFWCNPISGHATLYWYQQILGQGPKLLIQFQNNGVVDDSQLPKDRFSAERLKGVDSTLKIQPAKLEDSAVYLCASSQSPTGYASGEQYFGPGTRLTVT.

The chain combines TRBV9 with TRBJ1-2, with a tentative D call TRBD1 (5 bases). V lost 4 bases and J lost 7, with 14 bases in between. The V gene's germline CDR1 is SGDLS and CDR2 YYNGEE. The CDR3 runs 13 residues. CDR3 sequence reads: CASSIGTARGYTF. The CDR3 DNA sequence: TGTGCCAGCAGCATAGGGACTGCACGTGGCTACACCTTC.

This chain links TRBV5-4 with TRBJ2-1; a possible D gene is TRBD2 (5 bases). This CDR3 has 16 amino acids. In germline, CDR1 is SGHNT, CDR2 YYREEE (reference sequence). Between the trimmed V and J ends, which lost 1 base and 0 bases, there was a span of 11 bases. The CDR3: CASSLSLASSYNEQFF. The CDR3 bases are TGTGCCAGCAGCTTGTCTCTAGCAAGCTCCTACAATGAGCAGTTCTTC.

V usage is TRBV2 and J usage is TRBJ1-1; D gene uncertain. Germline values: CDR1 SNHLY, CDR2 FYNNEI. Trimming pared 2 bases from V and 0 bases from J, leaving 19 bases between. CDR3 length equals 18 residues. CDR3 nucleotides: TGTGCCAGCAGTGAATTACCTACGGGTCGAGGGCTGAACACTGAAGCTTTCTTT. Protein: CASSELPTGRGLNTEAFF.

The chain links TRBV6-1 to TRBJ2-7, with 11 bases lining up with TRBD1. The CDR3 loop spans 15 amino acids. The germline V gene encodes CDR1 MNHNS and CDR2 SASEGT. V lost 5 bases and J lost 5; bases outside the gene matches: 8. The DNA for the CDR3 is TGTGCCAGCAGTTCTGGGGACAGGGGGAACGACGAGCAGTACTTC. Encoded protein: CASSSGDRGNDEQYF.

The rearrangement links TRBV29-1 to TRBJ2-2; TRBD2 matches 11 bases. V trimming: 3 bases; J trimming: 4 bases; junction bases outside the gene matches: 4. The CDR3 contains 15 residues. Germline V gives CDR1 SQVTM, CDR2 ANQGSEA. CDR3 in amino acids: CSVENSGGATGELFF. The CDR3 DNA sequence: TGCAGCGTTGAGAATAGCGGGGGGGCCACCGGGGAGCTGTTTTTT.

In nucleotides, the CDR3 is TGCGCCAGCAGCCCGGGACAGGGAAACACCGGGGAGCTGTTTTTT. Translating it yields CASSPGQGNTGELFF. This chain connects TRBV5-1 to TRBJ2-2, with 9 bases lining up with TRBD1. There are 15 residues in the CDR3. V lost 4 bases and J lost 2; bases outside the gene matches: 3. Germline CDR1 SGHRS, CDR2 YFSETQ.

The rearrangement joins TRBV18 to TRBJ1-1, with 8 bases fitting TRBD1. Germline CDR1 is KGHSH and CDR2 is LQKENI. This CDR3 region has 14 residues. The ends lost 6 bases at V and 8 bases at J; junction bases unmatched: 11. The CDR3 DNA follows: TGTGCCAGCTCGCACAGGGGGGAATTCGTGGAAGCTTTCTTT. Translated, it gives CASSHRGEFVEAFF. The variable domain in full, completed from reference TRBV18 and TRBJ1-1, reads NAGVMQNPRHLVRRRGQEARLRCSPMKGHSHVYWYRQLPEEGLKFMVYLQKENIIDESGMPKERFSAEFPKEGPSILRIQQVVRGDSAAYFCASSHRGEFVEAFFGQGTRLTVV.

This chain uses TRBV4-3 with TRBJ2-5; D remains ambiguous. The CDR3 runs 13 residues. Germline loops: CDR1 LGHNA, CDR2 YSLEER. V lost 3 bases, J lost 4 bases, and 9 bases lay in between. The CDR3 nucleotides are TGCGCCAGCAGCCAGGGCGTCGCAGAGACCCAGTACTTC. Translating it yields CASSQGVAETQYF.

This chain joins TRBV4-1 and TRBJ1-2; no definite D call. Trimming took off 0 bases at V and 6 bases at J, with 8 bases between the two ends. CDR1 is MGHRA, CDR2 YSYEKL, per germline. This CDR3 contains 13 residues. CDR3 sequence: CASSQDIRDGYTF. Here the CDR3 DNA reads TGCGCCAGCAGCCAAGATATACGGGATGGCTACACCTTC.

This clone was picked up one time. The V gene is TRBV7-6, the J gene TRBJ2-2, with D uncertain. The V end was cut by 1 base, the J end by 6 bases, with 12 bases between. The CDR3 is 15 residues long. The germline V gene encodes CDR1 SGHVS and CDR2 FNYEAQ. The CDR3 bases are TGTGCCAGCAGCTTAGTTATCGCGATCGCCGGGGAGCTGTTTTTT. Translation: CASSLVIAIAGELFF.

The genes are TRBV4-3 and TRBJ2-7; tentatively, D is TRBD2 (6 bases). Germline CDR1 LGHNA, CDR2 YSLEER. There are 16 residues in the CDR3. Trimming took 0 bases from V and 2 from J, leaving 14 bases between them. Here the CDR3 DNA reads TGCGCCAGCAGCCAAGATCTCGGAGGGGCTACCTACGAGCAGTACTTC. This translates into CASSQDLGGATYEQYF.

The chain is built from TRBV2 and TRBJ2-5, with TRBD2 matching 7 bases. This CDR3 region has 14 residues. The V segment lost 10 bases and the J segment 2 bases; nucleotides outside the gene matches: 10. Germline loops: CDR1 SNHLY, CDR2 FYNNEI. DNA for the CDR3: TGTGCCACCCGTGGGGTAGCGGGTCAAGAGACCCAGTACTTC. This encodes CATRGVAGQETQYF.

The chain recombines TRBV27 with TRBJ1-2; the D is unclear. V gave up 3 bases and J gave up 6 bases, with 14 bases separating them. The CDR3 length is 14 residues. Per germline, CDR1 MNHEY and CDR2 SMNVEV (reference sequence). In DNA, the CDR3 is TGTGCCAGCAGTTTGGAGGGCGAACTAGATGGCTACACCTTC. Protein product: CASSLEGELDGYTF.

Here the CDR3 reads CASRPPGQGGTEAFF. The CDR3 DNA reads as TGTGCCAGCAGACCCCCTGGACAGGGTGGCACTGAAGCTTTCTTT. The V call is TRBV6-5, the J call TRBJ1-1, with 8 bases that match TRBD1. This CDR3 region has 15 residues. Germline V gene sequence: CDR1 MNHEY, CDR2 SVGAGI. The trim removed 6 bases at V and 4 bases at J, leaving 10 bases unmatched.

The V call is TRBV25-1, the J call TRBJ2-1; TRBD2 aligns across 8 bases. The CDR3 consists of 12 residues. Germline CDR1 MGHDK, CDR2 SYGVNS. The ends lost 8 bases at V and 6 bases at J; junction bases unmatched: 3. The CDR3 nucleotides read TGTGCCAGCCGGGAGGGCGGCAATGAGCAGTTCTTC. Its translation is CASREGGNEQFF.

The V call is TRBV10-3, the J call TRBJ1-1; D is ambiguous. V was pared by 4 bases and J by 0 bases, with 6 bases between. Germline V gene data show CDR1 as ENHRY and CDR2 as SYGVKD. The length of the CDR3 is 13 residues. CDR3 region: CAISVRLNTEAFF. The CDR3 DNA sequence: TGTGCCATCAGTGTGAGGCTGAACACTGAAGCTTTCTTT.